The clone carrying this TCR beta chain came up many times. Antigen specificity is unknown. The data originate from a study of CD8 T cells in ankylosing spondylitis. The study's findings and limits: Within ankylosing spondylitis blood, a TCR beta motif made up of eight highly homologous variants appeared to be characteristic. In ankylosing spondylitis patients, matched synovial fluid reportedly showed significant enrichment of disease-linked clones. Peripheral blood held disease-linked clones only at relatively low frequency, and these were CD8+.

Quantitative barcoded 5'-RACE was used to prepare TCR beta libraries. TCRdb reprocessed the 5' RACE reads with MiXCR, giving one entry per CDR3 protein. The sample has approximately 300,000 distinct CDR3 sequences, 7% to 9% seen once. This CDR3 contains 14 residues. V lost 8 bases and J lost 4; bases outside the gene matches: 13. Germline lookup yields CDR1 SQVTM and CDR2 ANQGSEA. This chain links TRBV29-1 with TRBJ1-2, with TRBD1 identical over 7 bases. The TCR sequence derives from a male donor with ankylosing spondylitis. The specimen sequenced was blood, either unsorted or a sorted T cell fraction (not recorded which). The CDR3 DNA sequence: TGCAGCTCTATAGGCCGGGACAGTGCCTATGGCTACACCTTC. Protein product: CSSIGRDSAYGYTF.